This entry lists 14 T cell receptor beta chains sequenced from one sample in a study of blood T cell repertoires in COVID-19. Only in-frame clones appear in the TCRdb table, and some are missing; sequencing was by immunoSEQ multiplex PCR. The sample consists of 250,000 or so clones, approximately 84% of them appearing once. The material sequenced was PBMCs or T cells enriched from blood (not recorded which). The receptors shown here come from a man aged 50-60 years who had recovered from COVID-19.

The chain has TRBV27 and TRBJ2-5; 9 bases map to TRBD2. Germline V lookup: CDR1 MNHEY, CDR2 SMNVEV (reference sequence). The trim removed 2 bases at V and 9 bases at J, leaving 7 bases unmatched. This CDR3 region has 14 residues. CDR3 sequence reads: CASSLRREGISQYF. The CDR3 DNA reads TGTGCCAGCAGTTTACGGCGGGAGGGTATATCCCAGTACTTC.

V is TRBV29-1 and J is TRBJ1-1, with 7 bases matching TRBD1. Germline trimming cut 4 bases from V and 0 bases from J; bases unmatched to any gene: 2. Germline loops: CDR1 SQVTM, CDR2 ANQGSEA. This CDR3 contains 13 residues. Here the CDR3 DNA reads TGCAGCGTTGTGGACAGGTTGAACACTGAAGCTTTCTTT. It specifies CSVVDRLNTEAFF. Complete variable domain (other parts from reference TRBV29-1 and TRBJ1-1): SAVISQKPSRDICQRGTSLTIQCQVDSQVTMMFWYRQQPGQSLTLIATANQGSEATYESGFVIDKFPISRPNLTFSTLTVSNMSPEDSSIYLCSVVDRLNTEAFFGQGTRLTVV.

This sequence joins TRBV4-2 and TRBJ2-3; maybe TRBD2 (6 bases). The CDR3 is made up of 16 amino acids. V lost 0 bases and J lost 2, with 12 bases in between. The germline V gene encodes CDR1 LGHNA and CDR2 YNFKEQ. CDR3 coding DNA: TGTGCCAGCAGCCAAGAACGGAGCGGGCCCACAGATACGCAGTATTTT. Translating it yields CASSQERSGPTDTQYF.

The chain employs TRBV11-2 and TRBJ2-7, with D perhaps TRBD2 (7 bases). V gave up 3 bases and J gave up 2 bases, with 14 bases separating them. The length of the CDR3 is 15 residues. From germline, CDR1 is SGHAT and CDR2 FQNNGV. CDR3 DNA sequence: TGTGCCAGCAGCTTTGTTCGGGGGGCTCCCTACGAGCAGTACTTC. This codes for CASSFVRGAPYEQYF. The full variable domain, with the rest looked up from reference TRBV11-2 and TRBJ2-7, is EAGVAQSPRYKIIEKRQSVAFWCNPISGHATLYWYQQILGQGPKLLIQFQNNGVVDDSQLPKDRFSAERLKGVDSTLKIQPAKLEDSAVYLCASSFVRGAPYEQYFGPGTRLTVT.

This clone has at least ten counts. The chain uses TRBV29-1 and TRBJ1-1; TRBD1 might be the D (5 bases). CDR1 and CDR2 (germline): SQVTM, ANQGSEA. CDR3 length: 13 residues. V was trimmed by 4 bases and J by 3 bases, leaving 12 bases between them. CDR3 nucleotides: TGCAGCGTTGCTCCCAGGGTACACACTGAAGCTTTCTTT. It is translated as CSVAPRVHTEAFF.

V and J are TRBV20-1 and TRBJ2-5; D gene unclear. The CDR3 contains 12 residues. From germline, CDR1 is DFQATT and CDR2 SNEGSKA (reference sequence). Trimming shortened V by 3 bases and J by 0 bases, and 5 bases separated the two germline ends. CDR3: CSASPDQETQYF. CDR3 nucleotides: TGCAGTGCTAGTCCAGACCAAGAGACCCAGTACTTC.

Only one count was recorded for this clone. V and J are TRBV9 and TRBJ1-2; 8 bases agree with TRBD1. CDR1 SGDLS and CDR2 YYNGEE come from the germline V gene. With 4 bases clipped from V and 4 bases from J, the junction kept 12 bases outside the gene matches. The CDR3 length is 16 residues. The CDR3 bases are TGTGCCAGCAGCCGAGACAATGGACAGGGCACCTATGGCTACACCTTC. This sequence encodes CASSRDNGQGTYGYTF. The variable domain in full, completed from reference TRBV9 and TRBJ1-2, reads DSGVTQTPKHLITATGQRVTLRCSPRSGDLSVYWYQQSLDQGLQFLIQYYNGEERAKGNILERFSAQQFPDLHSELNLSSLELGDSALYFCASSRDNGQGTYGYTFGSGTRLTVV.

The J gene is TRBJ1-5, the V gene TRBV15; D may be TRBD1 (6 bases). CDR3 length equals 14 residues. V shed 1 base and J shed 9 bases, with 13 bases lying between them. The V gene's germline CDR1 is LNHNV and CDR2 YYDKDF (reference sequence). The CDR3 sequence is CATSRGTARGPQHF. The CDR3 DNA follows: TGTGCCACCAGCAGAGGGACAGCTAGAGGGCCCCAGCATTTT.

This chain uses TRBV10-2 with TRBJ1-1; unclear D gene. Trimming took 4 bases from V and 7 from J, leaving 19 bases between them. This CDR3 comprises 15 residues. CDR1 and CDR2 from the germline V gene are WSHSY and SAAADI. In DNA form, the CDR3 reads TGCGCCAGCAGTGCGTTGCGCGGAAGGTTTGATGAAGCTTTCTTT. Protein: CASSALRGRFDEAFF.

The chain is built from TRBV28 and TRBJ2-5, with 7 bases identical to TRBD1. Trimming took 5 bases from V and 3 from J; bases not matched to a gene: 6. Germline CDR1 reads MDHEN; CDR2 reads SYDVKM. This CDR3 contains 14 residues. The CDR3 sequence is CASSPPGGKETQYF. The CDR3 nucleotides read TGTGCCAGCAGTCCCCCAGGGGGAAAAGAGACCCAGTACTTC.

This clone was seen a few times. This chain links TRBV9 with TRBJ2-7, with 9 bases lining up with TRBD2. Germline-derived CDR1 and CDR2 are SGDLS and YYNGEE. The CDR3 has 15 residues. Unmatched junction bases numbered 6, after V lost 0 bases and J lost 5 bases. The CDR3 DNA reads as TGTGCCAGCAGCGTAGCGGCTAGCGGGGTGGACGAGCAGTACTTC. It is translated as CASSVAASGVDEQYF.

The V and J genes are TRBV30 and TRBJ1-5, with 7 bases lining up with TRBD1. Per the germline V gene, CDR1 is GTSNPN and CDR2 is SVGIG (reference sequence). The V and J ends lost 2 bases and 7 bases, in that order; junction bases with no gene match: 5. The CDR3 is 13 amino acids. CDR3 in amino acids: CAWSSQGSQPQHF. As DNA, the CDR3 is TGTGCCTGGAGTTCACAGGGGAGCCAGCCCCAGCATTTT.

The chain is built from TRBV20-1 and TRBJ2-6; D perhaps matches TRBD2 (5 bases). CDR1 DFQATT and CDR2 SNEGSKA come from the germline V gene (reference sequence). The CDR3 loop spans 17 amino acids. The ends were cut back, 3 bases at V and 0 bases at J, with 15 bases in the middle. The CDR3 DNA is TGCAGTGCTAGTGATGCAACGGGGAACTCTGGGGCCAACGTCCTGACTTTC. Encoded protein: CSASDATGNSGANVLTF.

The chain uses TRBV10-3 and TRBJ1-5; tentative D call: TRBD1 (5 bases). Germline V gene lookup returns CDR1 ENHRY and CDR2 SYGVKD. Trimming shortened V by 4 bases and J by 9 bases, and 13 bases separated the two germline ends. The CDR3 has 13 amino acids. The CDR3 loop reads CAISGQQYWPQHF. As DNA, the CDR3 is TGTGCCATCAGTGGACAGCAGTATTGGCCCCAGCATTTT.